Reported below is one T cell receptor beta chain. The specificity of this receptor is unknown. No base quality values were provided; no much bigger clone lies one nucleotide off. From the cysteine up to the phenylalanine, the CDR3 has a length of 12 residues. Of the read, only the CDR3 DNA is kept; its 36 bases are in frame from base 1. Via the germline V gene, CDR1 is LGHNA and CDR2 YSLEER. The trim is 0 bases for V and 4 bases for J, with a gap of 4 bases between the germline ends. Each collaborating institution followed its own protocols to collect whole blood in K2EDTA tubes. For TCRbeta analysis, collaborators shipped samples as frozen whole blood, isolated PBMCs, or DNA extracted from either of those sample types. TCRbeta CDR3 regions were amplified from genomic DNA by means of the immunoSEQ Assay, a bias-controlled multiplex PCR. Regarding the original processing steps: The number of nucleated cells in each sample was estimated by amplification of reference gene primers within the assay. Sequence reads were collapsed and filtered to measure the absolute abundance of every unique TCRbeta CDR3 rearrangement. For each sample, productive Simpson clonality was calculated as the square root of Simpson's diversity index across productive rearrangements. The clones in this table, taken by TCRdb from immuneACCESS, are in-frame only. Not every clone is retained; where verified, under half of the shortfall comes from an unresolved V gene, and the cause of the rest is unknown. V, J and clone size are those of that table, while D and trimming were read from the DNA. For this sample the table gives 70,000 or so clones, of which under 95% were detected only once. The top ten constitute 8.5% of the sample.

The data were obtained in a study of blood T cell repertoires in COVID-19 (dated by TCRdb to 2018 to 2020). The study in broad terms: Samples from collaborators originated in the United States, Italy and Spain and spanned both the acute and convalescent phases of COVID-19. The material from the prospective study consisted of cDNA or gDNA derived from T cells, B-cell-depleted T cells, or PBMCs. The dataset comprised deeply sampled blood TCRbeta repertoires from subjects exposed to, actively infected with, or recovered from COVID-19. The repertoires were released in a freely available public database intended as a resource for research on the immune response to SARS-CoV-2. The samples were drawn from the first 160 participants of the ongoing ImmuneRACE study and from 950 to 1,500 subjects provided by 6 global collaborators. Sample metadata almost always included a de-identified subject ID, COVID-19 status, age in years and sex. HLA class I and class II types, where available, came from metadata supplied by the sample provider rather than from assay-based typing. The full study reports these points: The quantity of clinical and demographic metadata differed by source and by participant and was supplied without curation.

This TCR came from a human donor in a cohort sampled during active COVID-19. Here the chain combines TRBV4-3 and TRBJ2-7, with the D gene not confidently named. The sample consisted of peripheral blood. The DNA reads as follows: TGCGCCAGCAGCCAAGACAGGTACGAGCAGTACTTC. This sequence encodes CASSQDRYEQYF.